This TCR beta chain originates from a study of CD8+ T cells in alopecia areata. Background on the study: Treated patients were given 5 to 10 mg oral tofacitinib twice daily.

General study points: Affected scalp, especially in alopecia totalis/universalis, had a higher clonality than normal scalp did.

Comment on this clone: Its matching antigen is unknown.

Both peripheral blood and punch biopsies of lesional scalp skin were obtained from patients who had alopecia areata. V lost 6 bases and J lost 7, with 16 bases in between. This CDR3 has 13 residues. Germline V gene sequence: CDR1 SNHLY, CDR2 FYNNEI. Reverse transcription of extracted RNA yielded cDNA, which provided the sequencing template. Clones were sequenced by immunoSEQ multiplex PCR, and TCRdb holds only the in-frame ones, with some missing. Of hundreds of thousands of clones detected, about 68% appear once; the ten largest clones hold 1.2%. Material: CD4+ T cells sorted from blood, obtained at week 0. The TCR was taken from a human donor with alopecia areata. The chain couples TRBV2 to TRBJ2-7; D is possibly TRBD2 (5 bases). The CDR3 loop is CASSRNNLAEQYF. The CDR3, as DNA: TGTGCCAGCAGCCGAAACAATTTAGCGGAGCAGTACTTC.